These 8 T cell receptor beta chains came from one sample sequenced in a study of shared clonotypes between healthy human individuals. Method: immunoSEQ multiplex PCR; TCRdb's copy keeps in-frame clones and lacks some. Here the sample spans under 850,000 clones, roughly 72% being singletons. Sequencing used memory CD4+ T cells sorted from blood. Subset here: CD45RA-negative fraction. The origin of the receptors is a woman aged 30 to 39 in good health.

On this clone itself: A read error may be the cause here, since a much bigger clone is one base away. The sample carries other DNA sequences with the same CDR3. The chain has TRBV5-1 and TRBJ2-5; no clear D. In germline, CDR1 is SGHRS, CDR2 YFSETQ. The CDR3 covers 11 residues. The V end lost 4 bases, the J end lost 1 base, and 2 bases lay between the germline ends. The CDR3 nucleotides are TGCGCCAGCAGCATCCAAGAGACCCAGTACTTC. Translation: CASSIQETQYF.

This clone appeared a few times. The J gene is TRBJ1-2, the V gene TRBV6-1, with D maybe TRBD1 (6 bases). CDR1 is MNHNS, CDR2 SASEGT, per germline. Deletions cut 0 bases from V and 4 bases from J, with 18 bases between. The CDR3 covers 17 residues. The chain's CDR3 is CASSEALQGTPGYGYTF. CDR3 sequence (DNA): TGTGCCAGCAGTGAAGCGCTTCAAGGGACACCGGGCTATGGCTACACCTTC.

The chain carries TRBV7-3 and TRBJ2-1; 9 nucleotides agree with TRBD2. After removal of 0 bases from V and 7 bases from J, the junction contained 4 bases not matched to a gene. The germline V gene encodes CDR1 SGHTA and CDR2 FQGTGA. The CDR3 covers 15 residues. In DNA form, the CDR3 reads TGTGCCAGCAGCTTAACTAGCGGGGGATTGAATGAGCAGTTCTTC. Protein: CASSLTSGGLNEQFF.

This sequence joins TRBV7-3 and TRBJ2-3; possibly TRBD2 for D (5 bases). Per the germline V gene, CDR1 is SGHTA and CDR2 is FQGTGA. With 2 bases removed from V and 2 bases from J, the gap between germline ends came to 8 bases. CDR3 length: 14 residues. The CDR3 bases are TGTGCCAGCAGCTTATCGGGAACCACAGATACGCAGTATTTT. This sequence encodes CASSLSGTTDTQYF. The whole variable domain, remainder taken from reference TRBV7-3 and TRBJ2-3, is GAGVSQTPSNKVTEKGKYVELRCDPISGHTALYWYRQSLGQGPEFLIYFQGTGAADDSGLPNDRFFAVRPEGSVSTLKIQRTERGDSAVYLCASSLSGTTDTQYFGPGTRLTVL.

This chain connects TRBV28 to TRBJ2-7, with TRBD2 matching over 7 bases. The V gene's germline CDR1 is MDHEN and CDR2 SYDVKM. This CDR3 has 15 amino acids. J gave up 3 bases and V 3 bases, and 8 bases lay outside the gene matches. CDR3 residues: CASSFGGRGDYEQYF. Written as DNA, the CDR3 is TGTGCCAGCAGTTTCGGTGGGAGGGGCGACTACGAGCAGTACTTC.

Comment on this clone: This CDR3 is also generated by other DNA sequences in the sample. The rearrangement joins TRBV5-1 to TRBJ2-6; possibly TRBD1 for D (6 bases). This CDR3 has 15 amino acids. Germline CDR1 reads SGHRS; CDR2 reads YFSETQ. V was trimmed by 2 bases and J by 0 bases, leaving 6 bases between them. CDR3 sequence (DNA): TGCGCCAGCAGCTTAGGGGGCTCTGGGGCCAACGTCCTGACTTTC. It specifies CASSLGGSGANVLTF.

This clone was observed a single time. This rearrangement joins TRBV6-4 to TRBJ2-5, with D maybe TRBD1 (6 bases). This CDR3 is built from 18 residues. The germline V and J ends were trimmed by 0 bases and 0 bases, with 17 bases remaining between them. Germline V gene sequence: CDR1 MRHNA, CDR2 SNTAGT. The CDR3 here is CASSDSGGSARYQETQYF. As DNA, the CDR3 is TGTGCCAGCAGTGACTCAGGGGGTAGCGCGAGGTACCAAGAGACCCAGTACTTC.

This clone was seen just once. This sample includes further DNA sequences coding for the same CDR3. The chain recombines TRBV5-1 with TRBJ2-7; either TRBD1 or TRBD2 may supply D (5 bases each). CDR3 length equals 15 residues. V was trimmed by 0 bases and J by 0 bases, leaving 10 bases between them. Germline V lookup: CDR1 SGHRS, CDR2 YFSETQ. CDR3 sequence: CASSLAGTSSYEQYF. The CDR3 nucleotides read TGCGCCAGCAGCTTGGCCGGGACCAGCTCCTACGAGCAGTACTTC.